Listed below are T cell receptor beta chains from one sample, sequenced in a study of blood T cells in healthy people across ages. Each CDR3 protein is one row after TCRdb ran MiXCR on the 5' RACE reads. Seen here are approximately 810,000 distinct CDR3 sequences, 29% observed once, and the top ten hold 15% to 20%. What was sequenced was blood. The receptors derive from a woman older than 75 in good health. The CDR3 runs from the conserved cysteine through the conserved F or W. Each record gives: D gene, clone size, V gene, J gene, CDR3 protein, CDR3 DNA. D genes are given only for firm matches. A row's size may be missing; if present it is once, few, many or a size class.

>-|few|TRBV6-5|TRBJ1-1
CASSRVSRVTEAFF
TGTGCCAGCAGTCGTGTGTCCAGGGTTACTGAAGCTTTCTTT
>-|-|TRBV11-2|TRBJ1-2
CASSKGVFYGYTF
TGTGCCAGCTCGAAAGGAGTATTCTATGGCTACACCTTC
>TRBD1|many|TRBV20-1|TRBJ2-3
CSARGQGQGDTQYF
TGCAGTGCTAGAGGACAGGGTCAGGGAGATACGCAGTATTTT
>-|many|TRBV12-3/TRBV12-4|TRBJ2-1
CASRPLAGGSYNEQFF
TGTGCCAGCAGACCCTTGGCGGGCGGCTCCTACAATGAGCAGTTCTTC
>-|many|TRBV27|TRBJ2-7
CASSQTAGYEQYF
TGTGCCAGCAGCCAGACGGCGGGGTACGAGCAGTACTTC
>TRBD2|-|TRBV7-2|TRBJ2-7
CASSVGLGYYEQYF
TGTGCCAGCAGCGTAGGACTAGGGTACTACGAGCAGTACTTC
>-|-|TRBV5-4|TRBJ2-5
CASSLVGDNQETQYF
TGTGCCAGCAGCTTGGTTGGGGACAACCAAGAGACCCAGTACTTC
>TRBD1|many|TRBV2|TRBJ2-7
CASRTDRGGYEQYF
TGTGCCAGCAGGACGGACAGGGGAGGCTACGAGCAGTACTTC
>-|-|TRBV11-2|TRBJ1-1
CASSLGGLRGTEAFF
TGTGCCAGCAGCTTAGGGGGACTACGAGGGACTGAAGCTTTCTTT
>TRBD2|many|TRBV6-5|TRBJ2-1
CASSYEGTSGYNEQFF
TGTGCCAGCAGTTATGAGGGGACTAGCGGCTACAATGAGCAGTTCTTC
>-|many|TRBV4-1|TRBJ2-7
CASSRRQELYEQYF
TGCGCCAGCAGCCGCCGACAGGAGCTCTACGAGCAGTACTTC
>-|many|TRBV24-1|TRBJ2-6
CATSDKGTGANVLTF
TGTGCCACCAGTGATAAGGGAACTGGGGCCAACGTCCTGACTTTC
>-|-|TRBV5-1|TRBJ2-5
CASRGDNEQYF
TGCGCCAGCAGGGGCGATAATGAGCAGTACTTC
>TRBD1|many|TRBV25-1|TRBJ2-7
CASSDHRGSYEQYF
TGTGCCAGCAGTGACCACAGGGGCTCCTACGAGCAGTACTTC
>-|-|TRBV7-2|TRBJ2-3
CASGQVADTQYF
TGTGCCAGCGGCCAGGTCGCAGATACGCAGTATTTT
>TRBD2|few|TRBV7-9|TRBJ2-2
CASSRIAGVNTGELFF
TGTGCCAGCAGCCGTATAGCGGGGGTGAACACCGGGGAGCTGTTTTTT
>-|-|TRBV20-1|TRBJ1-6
CSAPAGDSPLHF
TGCAGTGCCCCAGCGGGGGATTCACCCCTCCACTTT
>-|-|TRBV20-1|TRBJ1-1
CSALLVDWGSTEAFF
TGCAGTGCTCTATTAGTGGACTGGGGATCCACTGAAGCTTTCTTT
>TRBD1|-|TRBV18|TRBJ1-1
CTSSPLTGEGAFF
TGTACCAGCTCACCACTGACAGGGGAGGGAGCTTTCTTT
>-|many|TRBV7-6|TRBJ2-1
CASSLRYRRYNEQFF
TGTGCCAGCAGCTTACGATACCGACGCTACAATGAGCAGTTCTTC
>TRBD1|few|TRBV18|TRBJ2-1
CASSPWTGGYNEQFF
TGTGCCAGCTCACCCTGGACAGGGGGCTACAATGAGCAGTTCTTC
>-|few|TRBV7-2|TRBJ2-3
CASSRVRSLRPRTQYF
TGTGCCAGCAGCCGGGTGAGGAGTCTACGGCCCAGGACGCAGTATTTT
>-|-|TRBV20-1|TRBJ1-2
CSATENRVPNYDYTF
TGCAGTGCTACCGAAAACAGGGTTCCTAACTATGACTACACCTTC
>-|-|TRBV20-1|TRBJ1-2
CSASPQGPYGDTF
TGTAGTGCTAGCCCTCAGGGTCCCTATGGCGACACCTTC
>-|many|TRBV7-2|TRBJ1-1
CASTPRHLNTEAFF
TGTGCCAGCACCCCTAGACACCTGAACACTGAAGCTTTCTTT
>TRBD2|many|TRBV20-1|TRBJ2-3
CSASVLAGFGDTQYF
TGCAGTGCTAGTGTACTAGCGGGGTTTGGGGATACGCAGTATTTT
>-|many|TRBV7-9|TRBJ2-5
CASSLDDGVLRETQYF
TGTGCCAGCAGCTTAGACGATGGGGTTCTCCGGGAGACCCAGTACTTC
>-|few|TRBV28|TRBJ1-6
CASSTRPSSYNSPLHF
TGTGCCAGCAGTACCAGGCCGAGCTCCTATAATTCACCCCTCCACTTT
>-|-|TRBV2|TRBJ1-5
CASNTQRGSNQPQHF
TGTGCCAGCAACACACAACGGGGTAGCAATCAGCCCCAGCATTTT
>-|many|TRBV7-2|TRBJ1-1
CASSIQGGPFEAFF
TGTGCCAGCAGCATACAGGGTGGTCCATTTGAAGCTTTCTTT
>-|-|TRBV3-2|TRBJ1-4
CASRQGKLFF
TGTGCCTCCCGTCAGGGAAAACTGTTTTTT
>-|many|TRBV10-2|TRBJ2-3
CASSESTGRDTQYF
TGCGCCAGCAGTGAGAGCACAGGAAGAGATACGCAGTATTTT
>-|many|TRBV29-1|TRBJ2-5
CSVEVRSRETQYF
TGCAGCGTTGAAGTGAGGAGTAGGGAGACCCAGTACTTC
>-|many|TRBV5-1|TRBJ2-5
CASSLGSGYQETQYF
TGCGCCAGCAGCTTGGGGTCCGGATACCAAGAGACCCAGTACTTC
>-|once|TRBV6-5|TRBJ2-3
CASALLYYADTQYF
TGCGCCAGCGCCCTGCTCTACTACGCAGATACGCAGTATTTT
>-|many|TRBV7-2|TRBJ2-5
CASSLEAQRSEQYF
TGTGCCAGCAGCTTAGAAGCCCAGCGGTCTGAGCAGTACTTC
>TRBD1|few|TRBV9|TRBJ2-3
CASSYGTGDSDTQYF
TGTGCCAGCAGCTACGGGACAGGGGACTCAGATACGCAGTATTTT
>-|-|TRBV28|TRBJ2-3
CASREGGMDTQYF
TGTGCCAGCAGGGAAGGGGGGATGGATACGCAGTATTTT
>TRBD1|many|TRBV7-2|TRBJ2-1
CASSLGTASYNEQFF
TGTGCCAGCAGTTTGGGGACAGCGTCCTACAATGAGCAGTTCTTC
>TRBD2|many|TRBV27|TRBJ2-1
CASSLLGRASYNEQFF
TGTGCCAGCAGTTTACTCGGGAGGGCCTCCTACAATGAGCAGTTCTTC
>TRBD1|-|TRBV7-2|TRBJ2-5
CASSPPGTGQETLYF
TGTGCCAGCAGCCCCCCCGGGACAGGGCAAGAGACCCTGTACTTC
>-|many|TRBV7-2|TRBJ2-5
CASSLSGPGTQETQYF
TGTGCCAGCAGCTTATCCGGACCGGGGACCCAAGAGACCCAGTACTTC
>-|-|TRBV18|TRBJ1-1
CASSPQRRQALSHEAFF
TGTGCCAGCTCACCCCAGAGGAGACAGGCGCTCTCCCACGAAGCTTTCTTT
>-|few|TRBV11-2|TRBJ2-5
CASSLDLGADVRYF
TGTGCCAGCAGCTTAGATCTTGGGGCTGATGTGCGGTACTTC
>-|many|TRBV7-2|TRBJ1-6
CASSSDEGAGVYNSPLHF
TGTGCCAGCAGCTCGGACGAGGGAGCAGGAGTCTATAATTCACCCCTCCACTTT